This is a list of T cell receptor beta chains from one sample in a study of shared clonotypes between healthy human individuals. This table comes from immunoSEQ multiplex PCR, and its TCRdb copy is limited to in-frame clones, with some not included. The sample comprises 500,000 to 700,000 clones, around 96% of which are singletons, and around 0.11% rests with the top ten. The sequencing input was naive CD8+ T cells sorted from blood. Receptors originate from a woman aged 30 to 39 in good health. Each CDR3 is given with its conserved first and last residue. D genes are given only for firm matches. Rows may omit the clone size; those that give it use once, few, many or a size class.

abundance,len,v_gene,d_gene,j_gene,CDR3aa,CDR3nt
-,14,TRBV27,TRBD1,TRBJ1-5,CASSSTGINQPQHF,TGTGCCAGCAGTTCGACAGGGATCAATCAGCCCCAGCATTTT
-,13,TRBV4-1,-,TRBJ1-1,CASSSLSRVEAFF,TGCGCCAGCAGCTCACTCTCCAGGGTTGAAGCTTTCTTT
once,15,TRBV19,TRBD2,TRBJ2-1,CASKVLAGDHNEQFF,TGTGCCAGTAAGGTACTAGCGGGAGATCACAATGAGCAGTTCTTC
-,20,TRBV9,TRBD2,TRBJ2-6,CASSPRRGAGGPFGANVLTF,TGTGCCAGCAGCCCCCGCCGAGGGGCGGGAGGGCCTTTTGGGGCCAACGTCCTGACTTTC
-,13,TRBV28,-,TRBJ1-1,CASSLGVNTEAFF,TGTGCCAGCAGTCTGGGGGTGAACACTGAAGCTTTCTTT
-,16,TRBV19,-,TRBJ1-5,CASFPWATGSNQPQHF,TGTGCCAGTTTTCCTTGGGCGACAGGCTCCAATCAGCCCCAGCATTTT
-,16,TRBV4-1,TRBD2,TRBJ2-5,CASSQETRGLEETQYF,TGCGCCAGCAGCCAAGAGACGCGGGGGTTGGAAGAGACCCAGTACTTC
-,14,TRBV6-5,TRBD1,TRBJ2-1,CASRDRGLSNEQFF,TGTGCCAGCAGGGACAGGGGGCTCTCCAATGAGCAGTTCTTC
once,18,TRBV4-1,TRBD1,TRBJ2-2,CASSPRKVQGALPGELFF,TGCGCCAGCAGCCCGCGTAAGGTTCAGGGGGCGCTGCCCGGGGAGCTGTTTTTT
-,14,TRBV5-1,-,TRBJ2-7,CASSLWDPTYEQYF,TGCGCCAGCAGCTTGTGGGACCCAACCTACGAGCAGTACTTC
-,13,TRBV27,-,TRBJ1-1,CASRMGLNTEAFF,TGTGCCAGCAGAATGGGCCTGAACACTGAAGCTTTCTTT
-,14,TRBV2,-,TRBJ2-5,CASSGVEARETQYF,TGTGCCAGCAGTGGTGTGGAAGCGCGGGAGACCCAGTACTTC
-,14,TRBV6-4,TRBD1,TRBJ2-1,CASIRTGPNNEQFF,TGTGCCAGCATTAGGACAGGGCCTAACAATGAGCAGTTCTTC
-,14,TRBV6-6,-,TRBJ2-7,CASSYVGAGYEQYF,TGTGCCAGCAGTTACGTGGGGGCTGGCTACGAGCAGTACTTC
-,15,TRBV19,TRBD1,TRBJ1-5,CASTEWTGGNQPQHF,TGTGCCAGTACCGAATGGACAGGGGGAAATCAGCCCCAGCATTTT
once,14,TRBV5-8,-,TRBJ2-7,CASNGAETTYEQYF,TGTGCCAGCAACGGGGCTGAAACAACCTACGAGCAGTACTTC
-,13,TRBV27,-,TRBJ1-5,CASSSQGTEEQHF,TGTGCCAGCAGTTCCCAAGGGACGGAGGAACAGCATTTT
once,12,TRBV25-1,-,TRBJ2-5,CASSMDQETQYF,TGTGCCAGCAGTATGGACCAAGAGACCCAGTACTTC
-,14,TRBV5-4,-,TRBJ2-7,CASSLDMFSYEQYF,TGTGCCAGCAGCTTGGACATGTTCTCCTACGAGCAGTACTTC
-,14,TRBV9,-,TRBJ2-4,CASSVGGGTNIQYF,TGTGCCAGCAGCGTAGGTGGGGGTACCAACATTCAGTACTTC
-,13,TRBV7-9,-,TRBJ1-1,CASSPLKVTEAFF,TGTGCCAGCAGCCCCCTAAAGGTCACTGAAGCTTTCTTT
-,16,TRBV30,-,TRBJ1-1,CAWETYLVQGGNEAFF,TGTGCCTGGGAGACTTACCTTGTGCAGGGAGGAAATGAAGCTTTCTTT
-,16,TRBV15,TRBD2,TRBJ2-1,CATSALAASGSYEQFF,TGTGCCACCAGCGCCCTCGCGGCTAGCGGGAGCTATGAGCAGTTCTTC
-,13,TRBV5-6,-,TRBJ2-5,CASSSVEKETQYF,TGTGCCAGCAGCTCAGTAGAGAAGGAGACCCAGTACTTC
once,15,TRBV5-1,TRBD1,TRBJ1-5,CASSPGGGSNQPQHF,TGCGCCAGCAGCCCAGGGGGGGGTAGCAATCAGCCCCAGCATTTT
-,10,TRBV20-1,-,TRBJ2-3,CSVRTDTQYF,TGCAGTGTTCGCACAGATACGCAGTATTTT